This passage covers 3 T cell receptor beta chains from one sample sequenced in a study of T cells in Graves' hyperthyroidism and ophthalmopathy. RNA transcripts were the template for amplifying TCR beta CDR3 regions. The HTBI primer set was used in a first-round RT-PCR of the TCR CDR3. TCRdb reprocessed the multiplex PCR reads via MiXCR and lists one record per CDR3 protein. The sample has 500,000 to 750,000 distinct CDR3 sequences; 15% to 19% are singletons. The specimen sequenced was blood. These TCRs come from a woman in her twenties or thirties with Graves' hyperthyroidism.

This clonotype was observed at least ten times. The chain uses TRBV6-5 and TRBJ1-1, with D perhaps TRBD1 (6 bases). The length of the CDR3 is 14 residues. Deletions cut 2 bases from V and 5 bases from J, with 12 bases between. Germline V gene data show CDR1 as MNHEY and CDR2 as SVGAGI. CDR3 amino acids: CASSYKQGETEAFF. CDR3 in DNA: TGTGCCAGCAGTTACAAACAGGGTGAAACTGAAGCTTTCTTT.

This sequence joins TRBV6-4 and TRBJ2-3; possibly TRBD2 for D (5 bases). V was clipped by 5 bases and J by 7 bases, with 13 bases between them. The V gene's germline CDR1 is MRHNA and CDR2 SNTAGT. This CDR3 is built from 13 residues. The CDR3 nucleotides read TGTGCCAGCAGTTCCGGACTGGCCAATACGCAGTATTTT. This sequence encodes CASSSGLANTQYF.

The rearrangement uses TRBV30 and TRBJ2-3; TRBD2 matches 7 bases. Germline CDR1 is GTSNPN and CDR2 is SVGIG (reference sequence). This CDR3 contains 13 residues. The CDR3 sequence is CAWGGRRTDTQYF. The DNA of the CDR3 is TGTGCATGGGGAGGGCGCCGCACAGATACGCAGTATTTT.